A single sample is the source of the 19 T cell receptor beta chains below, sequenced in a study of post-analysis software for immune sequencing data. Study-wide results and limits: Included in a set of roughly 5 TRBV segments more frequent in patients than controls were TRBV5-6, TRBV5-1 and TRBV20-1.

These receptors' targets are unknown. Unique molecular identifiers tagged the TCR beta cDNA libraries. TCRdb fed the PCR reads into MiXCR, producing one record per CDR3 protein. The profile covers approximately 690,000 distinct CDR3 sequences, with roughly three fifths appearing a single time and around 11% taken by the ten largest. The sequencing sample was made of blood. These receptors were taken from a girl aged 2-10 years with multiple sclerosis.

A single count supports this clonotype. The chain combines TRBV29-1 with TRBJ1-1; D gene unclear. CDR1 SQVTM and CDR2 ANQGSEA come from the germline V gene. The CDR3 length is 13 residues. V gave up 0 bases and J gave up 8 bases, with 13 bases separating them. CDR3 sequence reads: CSVEDLRRLEAFF. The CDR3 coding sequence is TGCAGCGTTGAAGATCTGAGGCGGCTCGAAGCTTTCTTT.

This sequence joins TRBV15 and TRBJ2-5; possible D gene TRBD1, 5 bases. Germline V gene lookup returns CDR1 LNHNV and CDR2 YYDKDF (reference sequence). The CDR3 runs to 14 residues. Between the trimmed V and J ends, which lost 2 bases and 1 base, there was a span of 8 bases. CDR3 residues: CATSRWGSQETQYF. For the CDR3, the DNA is TGTGCCACCAGCAGATGGGGCAGCCAAGAGACCCAGTACTTC.

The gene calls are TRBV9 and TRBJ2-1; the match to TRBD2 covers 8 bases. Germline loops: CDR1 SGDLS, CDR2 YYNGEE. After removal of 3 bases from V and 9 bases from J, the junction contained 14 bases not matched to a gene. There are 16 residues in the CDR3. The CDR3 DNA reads TGTGCCAGCAGCGGGGTGGGGGGACTAGTAGGAGGTGAGCAGTTCTTC. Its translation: CASSGVGGLVGGEQFF.

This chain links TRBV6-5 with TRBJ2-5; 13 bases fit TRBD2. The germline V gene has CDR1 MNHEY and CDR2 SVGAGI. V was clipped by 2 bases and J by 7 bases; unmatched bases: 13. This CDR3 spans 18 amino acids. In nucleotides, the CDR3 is TGTGCCAGCAGTTACATGAGGACTAGCGGGGGATTGGGCGGGACCCAGTACTTC. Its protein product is CASSYMRTSGGLGGTQYF.

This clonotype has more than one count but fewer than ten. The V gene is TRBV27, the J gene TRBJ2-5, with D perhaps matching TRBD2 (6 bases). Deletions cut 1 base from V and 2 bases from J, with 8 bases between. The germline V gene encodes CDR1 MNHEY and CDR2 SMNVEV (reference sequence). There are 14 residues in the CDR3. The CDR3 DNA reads TGTGCCAGCAGTTTATTTGGGACTCAAGAGACCCAGTACTTC. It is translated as CASSLFGTQETQYF.

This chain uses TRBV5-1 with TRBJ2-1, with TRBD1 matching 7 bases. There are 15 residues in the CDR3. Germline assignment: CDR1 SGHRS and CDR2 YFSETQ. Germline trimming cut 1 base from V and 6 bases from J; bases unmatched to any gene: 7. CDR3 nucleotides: TGCGCCAGCAGCTTGTATAAGGGGGCGGGCAATGAGCAGTTCTTC. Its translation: CASSLYKGAGNEQFF.

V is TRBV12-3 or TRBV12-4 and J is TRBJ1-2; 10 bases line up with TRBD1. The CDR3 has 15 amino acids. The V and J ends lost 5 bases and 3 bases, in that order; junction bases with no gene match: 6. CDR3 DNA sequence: TGTGCCAGCAGTCCCGGACAGGGGGGGTACTATGGCTACACCTTC. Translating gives CASSPGQGGYYGYTF.

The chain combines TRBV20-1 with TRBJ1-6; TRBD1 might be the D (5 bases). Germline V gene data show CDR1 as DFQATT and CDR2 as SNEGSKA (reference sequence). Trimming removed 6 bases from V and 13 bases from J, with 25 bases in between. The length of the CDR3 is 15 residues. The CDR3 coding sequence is TGCAGTGCCCGACGGGCACCTGCGACAGAACCCCCCCTCCACTTT. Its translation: CSARRAPATEPPLHF.

The CDR3 reads CASSYAGGEQYF. Here the CDR3 DNA reads TGTGCCAGCAGCTACGCAGGCGGCGAGCAGTACTTC. This chain joins TRBV6-6 and TRBJ2-7; D gene unclear. The germline V gene has CDR1 MNHNY and CDR2 SVGAGI (reference sequence). The V gene lost 6 bases and the J gene lost 6 bases, with 12 bases spanning the gap. The CDR3 contains 12 residues.

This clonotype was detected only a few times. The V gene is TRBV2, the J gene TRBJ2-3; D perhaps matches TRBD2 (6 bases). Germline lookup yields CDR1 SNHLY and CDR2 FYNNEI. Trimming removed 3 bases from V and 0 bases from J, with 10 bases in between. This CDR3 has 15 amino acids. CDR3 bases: TGTGCCAGCAGTGAGGAGGGAACGAGCACAGATACGCAGTATTTT. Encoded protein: CASSEEGTSTDTQYF. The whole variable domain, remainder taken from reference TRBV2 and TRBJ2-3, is EPEVTQTPSHQVTQMGQEVILRCVPISNHLYFYWYRQILGQKVEFLVSFYNNEISEKSEIFDDQFSVERPDGSNFTLKIRSTKLEDSAMYFCASSEEGTSTDTQYFGPGTRLTVL.

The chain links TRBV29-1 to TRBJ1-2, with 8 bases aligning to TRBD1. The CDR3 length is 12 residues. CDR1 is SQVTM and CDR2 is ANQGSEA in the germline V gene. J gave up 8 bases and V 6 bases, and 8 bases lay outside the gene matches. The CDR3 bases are TGCAGCGTCATGTCCAGGGGGCAAGGCTACACCTTC. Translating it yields CSVMSRGQGYTF. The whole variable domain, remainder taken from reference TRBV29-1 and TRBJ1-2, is SAVISQKPSRDICQRGTSLTIQCQVDSQVTMMFWYRQQPGQSLTLIATANQGSEATYESGFVIDKFPISRPNLTFSTLTVSNMSPEDSSIYLCSVMSRGQGYTFGSGTRLTVV.

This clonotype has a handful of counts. Here the CDR3 reads CSVEGLGQGYNEQFF. Written as DNA, the CDR3 is TGCAGCGTTGAAGGTCTTGGACAGGGTTACAATGAGCAGTTCTTC. The J gene is TRBJ2-1, the V gene TRBV29-1, with TRBD1 matching 8 bases. The CDR3 runs 15 residues. Germline V gene data show CDR1 as SQVTM and CDR2 as ANQGSEA. Losses at the gene ends were 1 base for V and 4 bases for J; bases not matched to a gene: 6.

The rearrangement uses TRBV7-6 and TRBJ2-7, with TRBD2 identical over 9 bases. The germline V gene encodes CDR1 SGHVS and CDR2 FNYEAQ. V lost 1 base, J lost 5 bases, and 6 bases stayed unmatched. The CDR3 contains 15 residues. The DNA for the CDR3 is TGTGCCAGCAGCTTAGAGGCGGGAGGGCCGAACGAGCAGTACTTC. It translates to CASSLEAGGPNEQYF.

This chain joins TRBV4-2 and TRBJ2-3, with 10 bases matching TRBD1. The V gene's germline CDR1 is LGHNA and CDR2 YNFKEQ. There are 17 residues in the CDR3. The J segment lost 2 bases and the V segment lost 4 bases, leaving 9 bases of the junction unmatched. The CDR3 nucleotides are TGTGCCAGCAGCCGCGTGAGACAGGGGGCAATCACAGATACGCAGTATTTT. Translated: CASSRVRQGAITDTQYF.

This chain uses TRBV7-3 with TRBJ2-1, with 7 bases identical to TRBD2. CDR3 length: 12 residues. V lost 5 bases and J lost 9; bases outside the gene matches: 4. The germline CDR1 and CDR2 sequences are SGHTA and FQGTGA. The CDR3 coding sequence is TGTGCCAGCAGCCTAAGCGGGGTTGAGCAGTTCTTC. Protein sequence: CASSLSGVEQFF.

The CDR3 sequence is CAISSGTSTDTQYF. CDR3 coding DNA: TGTGCCATCAGTAGCGGGACGAGCACAGATACGCAGTATTTT. The rearrangement links TRBV10-3 to TRBJ2-3, with 7 nucleotides matching TRBD2. The V and J ends lost 5 bases and 0 bases, in that order; junction bases with no gene match: 2. Germline assignment: CDR1 ENHRY and CDR2 SYGVKD. This CDR3 has 14 residues.

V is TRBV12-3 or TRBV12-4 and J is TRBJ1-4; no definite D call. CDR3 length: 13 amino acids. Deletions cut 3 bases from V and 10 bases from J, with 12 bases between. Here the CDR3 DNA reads TGTGCCAGCAGTTTCGGGCACGACGGAAAACTGTTTTTT. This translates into CASSFGHDGKLFF.

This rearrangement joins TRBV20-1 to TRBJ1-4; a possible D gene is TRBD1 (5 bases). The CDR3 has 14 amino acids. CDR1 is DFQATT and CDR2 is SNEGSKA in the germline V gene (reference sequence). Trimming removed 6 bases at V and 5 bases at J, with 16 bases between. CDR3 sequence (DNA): TGCAGTGCCCAGAGAGGGGCGGAAAATGAAAAACTGTTTTTT. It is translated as CSAQRGAENEKLFF.

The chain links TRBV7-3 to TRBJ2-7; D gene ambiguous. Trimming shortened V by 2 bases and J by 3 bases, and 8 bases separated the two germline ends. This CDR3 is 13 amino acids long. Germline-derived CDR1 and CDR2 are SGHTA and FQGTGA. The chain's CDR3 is CASSLWSGYEQYF. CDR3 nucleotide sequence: TGTGCCAGCAGCTTATGGTCGGGCTACGAGCAGTACTTC.